This TCR beta chain was captured by sequencing in a study of molecular identifiers for immune sequencing clone quantification (dated by TCRdb to 2017 to 2018). Study-wide context: For a replicate experiment, RNA from roughly 18,000 or 92,000 naive CD8 T cells was divided into five aliquots, and four of the five aliquots were sequenced. CD8 T cells were used in a methods study to benchmark molecular-identifier clustering-based TCR repertoire sequencing (MIDCIRS) and TCR RNA copy counting. The paper as a whole reports these results and caveats: Naive libraries contained spiked-in Jurkat TCR RNA (roughly 10 copies' worth), which is not part of the donor repertoire. Even against a background of one million naive CD8 T cells, spiked-in Jurkat TCR RNA amounting to a single cell's worth was reported to be detectable. In CMV-specific effector cells, clones with more than 20 RNA copies accounted for over 97% of molecules, whereas in naive cells such clones accounted for under 1%. Modeling gave about three recovered TCR RNA copies per cell versus 7.5 to 10 by digital PCR, implying around 31% capture efficiency. When barcode sub-clustering was omitted, TCR diversity was inflated by chimeric consensus sequences, with chimeras reaching as high as 47%. The sizes of highly expanded clones could end up underestimated when identical TCR molecules share a barcode.

Libraries of naive CD8 T cells were generated from about 19,000 to 1,100,000 sorted cells, with 10%, 30% or 50% of the purified RNA used. Naive CD8 T cells, defined as CD8+CD4-CCR7+CD45RA+, were FACS-sorted into RLT Plus buffer on a BD FACSAria II. Nine to eleven TCR copies' worth of Jurkat RNA were spiked into roughly 17,000-1,100,000 naive CD8 T cell samples to test detection sensitivity. Enrichment of CD8 T cells was done with RosetteSep CD8+ T Cell Enrichment Cocktail plus Ficoll-Paque, and ACK red cell lysis came afterward. As to this clonotype: What antigen it recognizes has not been identified. One junction end does not reproduce the germline sequence, and a read error may be involved.

From the germline V gene (reference sequence), CDR1 is LNHDA and CDR2 is SQIVND. The CDR3 numbers 14 residues from cysteine through phenylalanine. Of the read, only the CDR3 DNA is kept; its 42 bases are in frame from base 1. The library was built by means of PCR. The listed sequencing device is NextSeq 500. Bulk TCR libraries were prepared as previously described, using TCR primers listed in Table S5. Total RNA was purified with the Qiagen AllPrep DNA/RNA kit. Before any analysis, reads coming from multiple sequencing runs of the same library were combined into one pool. The paper's data handling went like this. Reads were retained only if an exact TCR constant sequence was present, and the retained reads were trimmed to 150 nt and grouped according to their 12-nt molecular barcodes. Reads within each barcode group were sub-clustered using a 15% Levenshtein threshold, and quality-weighted consensus sequences were constructed for each RNA molecule. Non-functional sequences were excluded, and lower-count sequences lying one edit away from another sequence were also excluded. Based on a fit of two negative binomial distributions, barcode sub-clusters having less than 20% of the maximum read count were discarded. The raw public reads went through TCRdb reprocessing: fastp at Q25, MiXCR clone calling, in-frame beta chains kept. Rows merge per CDR3 protein into single entries with the most common DNA and genes. The V and J calls here are based on TCRdb, not the publication. The sample data list hundreds of thousands of distinct CDR3 sequences, and over 25% of these were observed just once. Of the sample, about 0.84% falls within the top ten clones.

The V and J segments used are TRBV19 and TRBJ2-5; the D gene is possibly TRBD1, with 6 bases matching. The specimen was naive CD8+ T cells from blood, with Jurkat cell RNA spiked in. The label giving this sample's cell subset or site can be read as: FACS-sorted CD8+CD4-CCR7+CD45RA+ naive T cells. The source of this sequence is a human donor in good health. Some libraries in this study had Jurkat cell RNA spiked in. The nucleotide sequence reads as follows: TGTGCCAGTAGTCCCTGGACAGAGAAAGAGACCCAGTGCTTC. It is translated as CASSPWTEKETQCF.